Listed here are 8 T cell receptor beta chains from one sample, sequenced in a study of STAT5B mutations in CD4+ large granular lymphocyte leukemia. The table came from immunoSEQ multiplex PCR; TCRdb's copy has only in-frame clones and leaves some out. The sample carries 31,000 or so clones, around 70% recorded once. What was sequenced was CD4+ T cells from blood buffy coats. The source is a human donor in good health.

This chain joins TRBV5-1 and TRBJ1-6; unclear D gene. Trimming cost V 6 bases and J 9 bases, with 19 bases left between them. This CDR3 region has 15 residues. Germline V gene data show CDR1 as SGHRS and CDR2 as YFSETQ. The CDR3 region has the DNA TGCGCCAGCACCTCCGAAGGCAGTCAGAGTTCACCCCTCCACTTT. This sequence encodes CASTSEGSQSSPLHF.

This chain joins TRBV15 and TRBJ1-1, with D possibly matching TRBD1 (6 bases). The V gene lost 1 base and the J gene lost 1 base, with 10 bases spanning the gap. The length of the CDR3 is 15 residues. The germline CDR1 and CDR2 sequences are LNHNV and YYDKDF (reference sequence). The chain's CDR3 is CATSRGTAENTEAFF. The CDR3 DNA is TGTGCCACCAGCAGAGGGACAGCAGAGAACACTGAAGCTTTCTTT.

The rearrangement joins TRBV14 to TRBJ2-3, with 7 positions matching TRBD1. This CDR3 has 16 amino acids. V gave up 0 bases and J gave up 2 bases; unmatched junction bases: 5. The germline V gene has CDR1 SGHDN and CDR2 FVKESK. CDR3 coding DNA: TGTGCCAGCAGCCAAGATCTTGGGACAGACACAGATACGCAGTATTTT. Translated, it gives CASSQDLGTDTDTQYF.

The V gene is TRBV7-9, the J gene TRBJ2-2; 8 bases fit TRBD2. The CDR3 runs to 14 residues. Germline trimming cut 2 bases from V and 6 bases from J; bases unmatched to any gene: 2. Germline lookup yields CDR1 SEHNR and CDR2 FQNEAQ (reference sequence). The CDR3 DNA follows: TGTGCCAGCAGCTTAACGGGAGGGGCCGGGGAGCTGTTTTTT. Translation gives CASSLTGGAGELFF. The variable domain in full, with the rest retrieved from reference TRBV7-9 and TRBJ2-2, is DTGVSQNPRHKITKRGQNVTFRCDPISEHNRLYWYRQTLGQGPEFLTYFQNEAQLEKSRLLSDRFSAERPKGSFSTLEIQRTEQGDSAMYLCASSLTGGAGELFFGEGSRLTVL.

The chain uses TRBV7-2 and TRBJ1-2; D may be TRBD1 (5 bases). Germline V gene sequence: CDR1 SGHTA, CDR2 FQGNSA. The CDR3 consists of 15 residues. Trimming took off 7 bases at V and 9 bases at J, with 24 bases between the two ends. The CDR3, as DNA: TGTGCCAGCACCGAACCCGGGGGTGGGGCTTTGAGCTACACCTTC. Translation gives CASTEPGGGALSYTF.

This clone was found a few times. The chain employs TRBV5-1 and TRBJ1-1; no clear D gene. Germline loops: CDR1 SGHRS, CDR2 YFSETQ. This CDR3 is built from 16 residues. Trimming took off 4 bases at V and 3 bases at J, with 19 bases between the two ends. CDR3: CASSRGRPVVDTEAFF. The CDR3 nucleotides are TGCGCCAGCAGCCGCGGACGCCCCGTGGTTGACACTGAAGCTTTCTTT.

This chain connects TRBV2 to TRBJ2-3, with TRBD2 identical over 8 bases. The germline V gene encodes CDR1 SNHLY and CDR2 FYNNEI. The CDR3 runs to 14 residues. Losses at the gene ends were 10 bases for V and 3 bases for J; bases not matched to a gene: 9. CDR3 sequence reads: CATGSGTRTDTQYF. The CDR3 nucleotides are TGTGCCACCGGTAGCGGGACACGGACAGATACGCAGTATTTT.

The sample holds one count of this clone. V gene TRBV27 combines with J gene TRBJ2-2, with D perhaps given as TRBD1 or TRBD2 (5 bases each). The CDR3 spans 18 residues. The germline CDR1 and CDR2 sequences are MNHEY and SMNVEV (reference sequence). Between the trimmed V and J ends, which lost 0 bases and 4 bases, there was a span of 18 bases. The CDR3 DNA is TGTGCCAGCAGTTTATCTAGCTCGGGACGGGGAAGCACCGGGGAGCTGTTTTTT. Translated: CASSLSSSGRGSTGELFF.